Listed below are T cell receptor beta chains from one sample, sequenced in a study of blood T cell repertoires in COVID-19. Sequencing used immunoSEQ multiplex PCR; TCRdb keeps in-frame clones, though not all of them. The top ten hold approximately 4.3% of the sample, which has 150,000 or so clones, roughly 89% seen once. Sequenced sample: PBMCs or T cells enriched from blood (not recorded which). These receptors came from a man aged 45-60 years who had recovered from COVID-19. CDR3s leave out the opening cysteine and the closing phenylalanine or tryptophan.

V gene	CDR3 protein
TRBV29-1	SAGTQNTEAF
TRBV11-3	ASSLMEGTEAF
TRBV4-3	ASSLGVGFGTEAF
TRBV5-1	ASSPRTGSDTEAF
TRBV4-3	ASSLRDRGGETQY
TRBV9	ASSVETVDGEAF
TRBV5-1	ASSPSPNEKLF
TRBV6-1	ASSEQGVGNYGYT
TRBV19	ASSSRPGAGHPSRNEQF
TRBV6-2/TRBV6-3	ASRPSPRGYTGELF
TRBV7-2	ASNAPKSSYNSPLH
TRBV7-8	ASSFGQNLYNEQF
TRBV11-2	ASSLSPTGVYGYT
TRBV7-9	ASSFGGTYEQY
TRBV5-1	ASSGSGLDSNEQF
TRBV30	AWQTGPNSPLH
TRBV6-2/TRBV6-3	ASSFGIRRHTGELF
TRBV5-8	ASSPGTDFNQPQH
TRBV18	ASSQNRDSEQKAF
TRBV7-2	ASSGHGRTQTQY
TRBV5-5	ASSQGQGREKLF
TRBV5-4	ASSLWGRGGRGNEQF
TRBV19	ASNLRDSRNQPQH
TRBV5-6	ASSYRGHSNQPQH
TRBV6-5	ASSRNGQGDSPLH
TRBV28	ASVTGTPSGEQY
TRBV7-2	ASSITGTSGYEQY
TRBV2	ASSESSGRSNEQF
TRBV21-1	ASSKGGREGTEAF
TRBV10-3	AIGGTGNYEQY
TRBV3-1/TRBV3-2	ASTPRDRANTGELF
TRBV28	ASSSLGQSWRSGANVLT
TRBV28	ASSPLLGGGRETQY
TRBV19	ASTLTSGKMRFNTGELF
TRBV28	ASSGAGASADTQY
TRBV29-1	SVVYFGGGKGYT
TRBV28	ASKQGGGNQPQH
TRBV5-5	ASSFQSGPNEQF
TRBV7-2	ASSLGTAQETQY
TRBV21-1	ASSKGFKDFDTHTEAF
TRBV5-6	ASSTEWTGSGELF
TRBV30	AWIRGRSGNTIY
TRBV7-9	ASSKQATNTEAF
TRBV7-9	ASSSGQGVEAF
TRBV7-9	ASSLARAAGQETQY
TRBV19	ASRMGSGSYNEQF
TRBV14	ASSQRSSGGTGELF
TRBV7-2	ASSLAGTSGETQY
TRBV28	ASRTQGASNSPLH
TRBV5-4	ASSLEVGQGFTEAF
TRBV7-3	AIILTGGLYEQY
TRBV19	ASSLDRSYGYT
TRBV5-1	ASSQISSYEQF
TRBV7-8	ASSRTGGNSPLH
TRBV7-9	ASSFGASFTGF
TRBV3-1/TRBV3-2	ASSSRGADTGELF
TRBV6-6	ASSRRTGGNNYGYT
TRBV27	ASKEDRVLQRGNQPQH